Listed below are T cell receptor beta chains from one sample, sequenced in a study of T cell responses to AZD1222 COVID-19 vaccine. Assay: immunoSEQ multiplex PCR; the TCRdb copy retains only in-frame clones and omits some. The sample has more than 85,000 clones; 88% are singletons. Sequenced here: peripheral blood, sampled on day 0 of AZD1222 vaccination. The receptors were sampled from an adult in good health. The CDR3 runs from the conserved cysteine through the conserved F or W. D genes are given only for firm matches. The size entry is marked missing in some rows and otherwise reads once, few, many or a size class.

D gene	V gene	CDR3 length	J gene	clone size	CDR3 DNA	CDR3 protein
NA	TRBV12-5	16	TRBJ1-4	NA	TGTGCTAGTGGTTTGGTAGGGCACACCAAACGAGAAAAACTGTTTTTT	CASGLVGHTKREKLFF
TRBD2	TRBV7-6	18	TRBJ2-1	NA	TGTGTCAGCAGCCCCCGGACTAGCGTAGCAGCTTCCTACAATGAGCAGTTCTTC	CVSSPRTSVAASYNEQFF
NA	TRBV6-5	13	TRBJ1-5	NA	TGTGCCAGCAGTTTGAATAGCAATCAGCCCCAGCATTTT	CASSLNSNQPQHF
TRBD1	TRBV6-2/TRBV6-3	17	TRBJ1-5	NA	TGTGCCAGCAGTTACCCTACAGGACAGGGGGCAAGTCAGCCCCAGCATTTT	CASSYPTGQGASQPQHF
NA	TRBV7-3	13	TRBJ2-1	once	TGTGCCAGCAGCTTATTGACCGGGGGCTATCAGTTCTTC	CASSLLTGGYQFF
TRBD2	TRBV2	15	TRBJ2-2	NA	TGTGCCAGCAGCACTAGCGGGATAAACACCGGGGAGCTGTTTTTT	CASSTSGINTGELFF
TRBD1	TRBV7-9	14	TRBJ1-2	NA	TGTGCCAGCAGCTTAGGACAGGGGAACTATGGCTACACCTTC	CASSLGQGNYGYTF
NA	TRBV18	12	TRBJ2-5	NA	TGTGCCAGCTCACCACGGGACGACACCCAGTACTTC	CASSPRDDTQYF
NA	TRBV19	16	TRBJ1-1	NA	TGTGCCAGTAGACCGGGAGCGATATTTATGAACACTGAAGCTTTCTTT	CASRPGAIFMNTEAFF
NA	TRBV7-9	15	TRBJ1-1	NA	TGTGCCAGCAGCCTAACCGGACAGATGAACACTGAAGCTTTCTTT	CASSLTGQMNTEAFF
TRBD2	TRBV28	14	TRBJ2-3	NA	TGTGCCAGCAGGGCAAGCGGGGGTACAGATACGCAGTATTTT	CASRASGGTDTQYF
NA	TRBV5-1	14	TRBJ1-6	NA	TGCGCCAGCTCCGGAGGAATTCCAAATTCACCCCTCCACTTT	CASSGGIPNSPLHF
NA	TRBV7-2	14	TRBJ2-7	NA	TGTGCCAGCAGCTCTAGAGTCCAGGGGGGAGAGCAGTACTTC	CASSSRVQGGEQYF
NA	TRBV28	14	TRBJ2-7	NA	TGTGCCAGCAGTTTGGCCCTCATATTCTACGAGCAGTACTTC	CASSLALIFYEQYF
NA	TRBV4-1	14	TRBJ2-7	NA	TGCGCCAGCAGCCAACCCGGGGAGCTCTACGAGCAGTACTTC	CASSQPGELYEQYF